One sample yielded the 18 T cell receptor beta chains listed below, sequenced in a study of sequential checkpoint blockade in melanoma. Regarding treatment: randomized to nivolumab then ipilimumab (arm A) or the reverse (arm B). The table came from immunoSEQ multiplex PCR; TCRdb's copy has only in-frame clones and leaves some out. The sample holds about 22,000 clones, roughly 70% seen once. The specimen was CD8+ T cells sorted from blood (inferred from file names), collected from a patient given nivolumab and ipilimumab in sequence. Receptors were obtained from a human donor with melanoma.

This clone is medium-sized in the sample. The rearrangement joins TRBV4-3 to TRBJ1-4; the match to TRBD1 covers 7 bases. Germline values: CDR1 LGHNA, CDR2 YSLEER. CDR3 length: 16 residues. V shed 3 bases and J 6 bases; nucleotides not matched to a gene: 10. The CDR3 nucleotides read TGCGCCAGCAGCCAGAGACAGGGAGTGATCGATGAAAAACTGTTTTTT. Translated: CASSQRQGVIDEKLFF.

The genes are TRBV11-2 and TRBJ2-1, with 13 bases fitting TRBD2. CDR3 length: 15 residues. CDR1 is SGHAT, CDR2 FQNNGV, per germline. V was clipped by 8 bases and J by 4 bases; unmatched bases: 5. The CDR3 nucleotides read TGTGCCAGCGGTGGACTAGCGGGGGCTTACAATGAGCAGTTCTTC. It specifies CASGGLAGAYNEQFF.

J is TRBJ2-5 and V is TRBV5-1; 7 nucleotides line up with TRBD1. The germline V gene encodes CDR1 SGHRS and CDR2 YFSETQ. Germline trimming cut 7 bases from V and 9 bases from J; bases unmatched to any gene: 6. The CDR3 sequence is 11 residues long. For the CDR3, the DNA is TGCGCCAGCCGGGACAGTCGGGCCCAGTACTTC. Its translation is CASRDSRAQYF. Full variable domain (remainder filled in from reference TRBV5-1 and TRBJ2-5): KAGVTQTPRYLIKTRGQQVTLSCSPISGHRSVSWYQQTPGQGLQFLFEYFSETQRNKGNFPGRFSGRQFSNSRSEMNVSTLELGDSALYLCASRDSRAQYFGPGTRLLVL.

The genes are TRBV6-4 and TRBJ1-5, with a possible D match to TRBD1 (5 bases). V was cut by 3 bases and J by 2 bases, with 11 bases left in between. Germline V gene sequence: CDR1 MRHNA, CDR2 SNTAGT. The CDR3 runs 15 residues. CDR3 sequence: CASSEIAGGNQPQHF. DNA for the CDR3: TGTGCCAGCAGTGAAATAGCGGGGGGCAATCAGCCCCAGCATTTT.

Here the CDR3 DNA reads TGTGCCAGCAGTCTGACAGGGGGAGGTGCAGCCTACGAGCAGTACTTC. It yields the protein CASSLTGGGAAYEQYF. This chain uses TRBV13 with TRBJ2-7; 9 bases map to TRBD1. With V trimmed by 6 bases and J by 2 bases, 11 bases remained unmatched. This CDR3 has 16 residues. Germline V gene data show CDR1 as PRHDT and CDR2 as FYEKMQ (reference sequence).

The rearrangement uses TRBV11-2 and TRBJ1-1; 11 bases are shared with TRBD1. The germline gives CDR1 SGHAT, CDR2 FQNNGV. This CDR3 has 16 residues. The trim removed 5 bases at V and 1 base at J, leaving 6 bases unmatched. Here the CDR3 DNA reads TGTGCCAGCAGCGGTTGGGACAGGGGGAGGAACACTGAAGCTTTCTTT. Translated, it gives CASSGWDRGRNTEAFF.

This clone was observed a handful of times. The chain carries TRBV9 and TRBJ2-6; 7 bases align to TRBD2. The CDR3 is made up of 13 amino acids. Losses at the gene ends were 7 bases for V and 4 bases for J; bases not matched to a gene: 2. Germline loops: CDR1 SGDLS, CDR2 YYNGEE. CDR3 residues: CASGRGGANVLTF. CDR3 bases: TGTGCCAGCGGGCGGGGGGGGGCCAACGTCCTGACTTTC. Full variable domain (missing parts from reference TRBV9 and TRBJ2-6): DSGVTQTPKHLITATGQRVTLRCSPRSGDLSVYWYQQSLDQGLQFLIQYYNGEERAKGNILERFSAQQFPDLHSELNLSSLELGDSALYFCASGRGGANVLTFGAGSRLTVL.

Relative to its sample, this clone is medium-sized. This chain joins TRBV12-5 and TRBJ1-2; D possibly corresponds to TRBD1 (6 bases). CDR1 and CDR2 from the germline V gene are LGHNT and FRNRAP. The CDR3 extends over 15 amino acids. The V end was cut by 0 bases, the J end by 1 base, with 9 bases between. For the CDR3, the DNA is TGTGCTAGTGGTTTGGTCTTAGGGGGTAACTATGGCTACACCTTC. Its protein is CASGLVLGGNYGYTF. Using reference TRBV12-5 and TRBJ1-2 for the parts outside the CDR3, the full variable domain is DARVTQTPRHKVTEMGQEVTMRCQPILGHNTVFWYRQTMMQGLELLAYFRNRAPLDDSGMPKDRFSAEMPDATLATLKIQPSEPRDSAVYFCASGLVLGGNYGYTFGSGTRLTVV.

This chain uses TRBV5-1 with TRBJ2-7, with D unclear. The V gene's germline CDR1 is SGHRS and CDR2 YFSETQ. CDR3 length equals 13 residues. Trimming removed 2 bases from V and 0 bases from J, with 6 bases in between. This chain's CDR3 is CASSLYSSYEQYF. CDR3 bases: TGCGCCAGCAGCTTATACTCCTCCTACGAGCAGTACTTC.

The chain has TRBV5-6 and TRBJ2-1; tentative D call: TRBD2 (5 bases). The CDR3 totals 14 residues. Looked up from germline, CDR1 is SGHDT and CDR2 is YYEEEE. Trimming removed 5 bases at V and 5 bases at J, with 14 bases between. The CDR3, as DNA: TGTGCCAGCAGTTTCGGGGTTGGGAACAATGAGCAGTTCTTC. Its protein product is CASSFGVGNNEQFF.

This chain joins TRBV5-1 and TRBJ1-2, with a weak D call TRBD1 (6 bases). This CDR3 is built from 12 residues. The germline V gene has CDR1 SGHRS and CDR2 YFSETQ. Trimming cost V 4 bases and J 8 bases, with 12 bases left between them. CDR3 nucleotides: TGCGCCAGCAGCGTACAGGGCTGGGGCTACACCTTC. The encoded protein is CASSVQGWGYTF. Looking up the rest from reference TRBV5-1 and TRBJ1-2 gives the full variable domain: KAGVTQTPRYLIKTRGQQVTLSCSPISGHRSVSWYQQTPGQGLQFLFEYFSETQRNKGNFPGRFSGRQFSNSRSEMNVSTLELGDSALYLCASSVQGWGYTFGSGTRLTVV.

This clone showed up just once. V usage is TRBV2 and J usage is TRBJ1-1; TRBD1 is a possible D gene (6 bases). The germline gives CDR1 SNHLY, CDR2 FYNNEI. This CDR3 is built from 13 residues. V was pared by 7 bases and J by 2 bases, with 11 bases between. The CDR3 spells CASTLGQNTEAFF. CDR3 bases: TGTGCCAGCACATTGGGACAAAACACTGAAGCTTTCTTT.

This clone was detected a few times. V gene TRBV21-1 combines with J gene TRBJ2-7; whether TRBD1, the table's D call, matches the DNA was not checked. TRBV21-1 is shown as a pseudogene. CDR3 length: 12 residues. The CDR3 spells CASSKDRGEQYV. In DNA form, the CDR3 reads TGTGCCAGCAGCAAGGACAGGGGCGAGCAGTACGTC.

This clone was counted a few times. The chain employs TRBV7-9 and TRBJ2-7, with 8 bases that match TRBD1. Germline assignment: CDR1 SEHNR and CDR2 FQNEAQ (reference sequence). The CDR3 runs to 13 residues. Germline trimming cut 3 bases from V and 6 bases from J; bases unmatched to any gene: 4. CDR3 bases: TGTGCCAGCAGCTTGGGACAGGCCCGCGAGCAGTACTTC. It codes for CASSLGQAREQYF.

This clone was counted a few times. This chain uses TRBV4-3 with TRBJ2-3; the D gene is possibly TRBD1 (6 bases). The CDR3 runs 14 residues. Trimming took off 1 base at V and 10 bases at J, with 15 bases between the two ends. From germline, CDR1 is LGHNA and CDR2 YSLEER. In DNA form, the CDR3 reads TGCGCCAGCAGCCAAGTAGGTCTAGGACAGTCGCAGTATTTT. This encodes CASSQVGLGQSQYF.

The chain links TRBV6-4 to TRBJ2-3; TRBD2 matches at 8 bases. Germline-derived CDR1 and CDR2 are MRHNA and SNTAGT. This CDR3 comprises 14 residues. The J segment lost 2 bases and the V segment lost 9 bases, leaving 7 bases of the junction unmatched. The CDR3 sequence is CASGAGALTDTQYF. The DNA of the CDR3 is TGTGCCAGTGGAGCGGGGGCCCTCACAGATACGCAGTATTTT.

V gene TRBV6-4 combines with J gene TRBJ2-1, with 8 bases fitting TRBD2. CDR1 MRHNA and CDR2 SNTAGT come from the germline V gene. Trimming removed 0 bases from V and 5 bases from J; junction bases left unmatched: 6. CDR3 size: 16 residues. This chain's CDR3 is CASSDSSERGNNEQFF. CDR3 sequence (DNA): TGTGCCAGCAGTGACTCATCAGAGCGGGGGAACAATGAGCAGTTCTTC.

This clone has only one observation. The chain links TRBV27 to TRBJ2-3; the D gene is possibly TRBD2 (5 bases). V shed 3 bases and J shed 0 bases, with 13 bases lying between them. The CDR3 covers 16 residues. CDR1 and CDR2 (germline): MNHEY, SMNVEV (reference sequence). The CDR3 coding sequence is TGTGCCAGCAGTTTGTTTGCGGGCTCTAGCACAGATACGCAGTATTTT. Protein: CASSLFAGSSTDTQYF.